This is a list of T cell receptor beta chains from one sample in a study of shared clonotypes between healthy human individuals. Sequenced by immunoSEQ multiplex PCR; TCRdb stores in-frame clones only, minus some. The repertoire holds about 1.4 million clones, with roughly 96% as singletons. Sequenced material: naive CD4+ T cells sorted from blood. All receptors derive from a man in his thirties or forties in good health. The CDR3 runs from the conserved cysteine through the conserved F or W. A D gene is named only where the DNA matches it firmly. Clone size is given for some rows only: seen once, a few or many times, or a class if the clone is expanded.

D gene	V gene	J gene	clone size	CDR3 protein	CDR3 DNA
-	TRBV7-2	TRBJ2-7	-	CASSPRTAREGEQYF	TGTGCCAGCAGCCCGCGGACGGCCAGGGAAGGCGAGCAGTACTTC
-	TRBV6-1	TRBJ2-7	-	CASSAMLWNEQYF	TGTGCCAGCAGTGCCATGCTATGGAACGAGCAGTACTTC
TRBD1	TRBV27	TRBJ2-7	-	CASRPGTGLREQYF	TGTGCCAGCAGACCCGGGACAGGCCTTAGGGAGCAGTACTTC
-	TRBV9	TRBJ2-7	-	CASSVAGSKQYF	TGTGCCAGCAGCGTAGCGGGTAGCAAGCAGTACTTC
-	TRBV18	TRBJ2-3	-	CASSPFPQSSTDTQYF	TGTGCCAGCTCACCTTTTCCGCAGTCTAGCACAGATACGCAGTATTTT
-	TRBV2	TRBJ1-2	-	CASSQDGRNYGYTF	TGTGCCAGCAGTCAGGACGGACGGAACTATGGCTACACCTTC
-	TRBV20-1	TRBJ1-5	-	CSAVPPEPQHF	TGCAGTGCCGTACCTCCAGAGCCCCAGCATTTT
-	TRBV7-2	TRBJ1-2	-	CASSLGGGYGYTF	TGTGCCAGCAGCTTAGGAGGGGGCTATGGCTACACCTTC
-	TRBV28	TRBJ2-4	-	CASSLNGIAKNIQYF	TGTGCCAGCAGTTTAAACGGTATAGCCAAAAACATTCAGTACTTC
TRBD2	TRBV5-5	TRBJ2-7	-	CASSFLAGSSYEQYF	TGTGCCAGCAGCTTCCTAGCGGGCAGCTCCTACGAGCAGTACTTC
TRBD1	TRBV2	TRBJ2-1	once	CASRFGTGSINEQFF	TGTGCCAGCAGGTTTGGGACAGGGTCAATCAATGAGCAGTTCTTC